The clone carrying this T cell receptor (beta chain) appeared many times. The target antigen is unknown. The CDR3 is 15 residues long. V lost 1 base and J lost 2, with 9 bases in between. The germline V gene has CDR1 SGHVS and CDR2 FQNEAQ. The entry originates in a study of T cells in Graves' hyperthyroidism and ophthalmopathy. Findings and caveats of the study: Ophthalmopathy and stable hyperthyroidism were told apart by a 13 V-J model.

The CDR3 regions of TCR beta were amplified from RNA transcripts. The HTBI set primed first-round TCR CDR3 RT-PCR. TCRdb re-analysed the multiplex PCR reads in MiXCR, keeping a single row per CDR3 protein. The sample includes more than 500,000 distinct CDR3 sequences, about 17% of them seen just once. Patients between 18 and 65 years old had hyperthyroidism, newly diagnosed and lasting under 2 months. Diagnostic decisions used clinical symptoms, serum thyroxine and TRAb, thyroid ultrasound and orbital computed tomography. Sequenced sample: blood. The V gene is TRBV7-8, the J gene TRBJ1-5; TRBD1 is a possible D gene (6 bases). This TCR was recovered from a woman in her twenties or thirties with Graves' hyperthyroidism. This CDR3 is CASSLDKGGNQPQHF. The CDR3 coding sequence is TGTGCCAGCAGCTTAGATAAGGGGGGCAATCAGCCCCAGCATTTT.